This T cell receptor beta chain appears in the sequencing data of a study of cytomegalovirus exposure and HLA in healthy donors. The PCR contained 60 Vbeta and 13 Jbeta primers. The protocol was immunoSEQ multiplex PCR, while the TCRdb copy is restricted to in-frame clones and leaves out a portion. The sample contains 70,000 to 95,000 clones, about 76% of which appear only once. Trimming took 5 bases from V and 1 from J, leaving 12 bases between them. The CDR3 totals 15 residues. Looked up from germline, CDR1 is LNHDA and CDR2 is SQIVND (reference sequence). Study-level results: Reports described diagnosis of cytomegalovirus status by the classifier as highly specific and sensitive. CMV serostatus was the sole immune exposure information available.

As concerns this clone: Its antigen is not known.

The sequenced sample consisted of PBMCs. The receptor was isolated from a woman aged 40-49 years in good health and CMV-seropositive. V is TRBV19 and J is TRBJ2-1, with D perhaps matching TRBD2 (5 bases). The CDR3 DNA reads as TGTGCCAGTAGTGTAAGCGGCCTATCCTACAATGAGCAGTTCTTC. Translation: CASSVSGLSYNEQFF.